This paragraph reports one TCR beta chain. Its antigen is still unknown. No base-level quality is on record; no much larger clone is a single base apart. Trimming removed 5 bases from V and 0 bases from J; the gene matches leave 11 bases unexplained. The CDR3 has 19 amino acids, counting the end cysteine and phenylalanine. Only the CDR3 part of the read is kept: 57 bases, read in frame from the first base. CDR1 and CDR2, per the germline V gene (reference sequence), are LNHDA and SQIVND. This sample is part of a study of T cell changes during pregnancy in multiple sclerosis (dated by TCRdb to the late 2010s). Notes on the research overall: The study examined how the T cell repertoire changed over the course of pregnancy in women with multiple sclerosis.

Library method: the immunoSEQ multiplex PCR assay. In its TCRdb copy, this immuneACCESS table keeps in-frame sequences only and misses some clones. Where compared with another copy, unresolved V genes explain less than half of these, and the others have no known cause. Here the sample has more than 55,000 clones; around 90% occur a single time. The top ten clonotypes cover 1.5% to 2% of the sample. Sample: peripheral blood, taken in the first trimester of pregnancy. The chain couples TRBV19 to TRBJ2-6, and 9 junction bases match TRBD1. This TCR derives from a female donor in good health, enrolled as a control in a pregnancy study. The nucleotide sequence reads TGTGCCAGTAGTCCAATATACAGGGGGCGCAGCTCTGGGGCCAACGTCCTGACTTTC. This yields the protein CASSPIYRGRSSGANVLTF. Outside the CDR3, residues come from the reference TRBV19 and TRBJ2-6 proteins, so the full variable domain is: DGGITQSPKYLFRKEGQNVTLSCEQNLNHDAMYWYRQDPGQGLRLIYYSQIVNDFQKGDIAEGYSVSREKKESFPLTVTSAQKNPTAFYLCASSPIYRGRSSGANVLTFGAGSRLTVL.